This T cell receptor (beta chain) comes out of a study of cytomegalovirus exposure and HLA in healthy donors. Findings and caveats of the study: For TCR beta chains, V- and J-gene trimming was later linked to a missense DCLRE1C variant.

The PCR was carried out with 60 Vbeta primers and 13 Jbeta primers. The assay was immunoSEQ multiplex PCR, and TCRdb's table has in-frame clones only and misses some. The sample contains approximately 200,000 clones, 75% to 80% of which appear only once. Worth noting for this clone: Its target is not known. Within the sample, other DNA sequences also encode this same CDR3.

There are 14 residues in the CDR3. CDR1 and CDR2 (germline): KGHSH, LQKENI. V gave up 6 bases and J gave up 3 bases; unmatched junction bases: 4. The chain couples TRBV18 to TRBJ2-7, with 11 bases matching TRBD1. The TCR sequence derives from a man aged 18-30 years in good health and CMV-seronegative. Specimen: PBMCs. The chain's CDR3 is CASSPGTGGYEQYF. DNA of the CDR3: TGTGCCAGCTCTCCCGGGACAGGGGGCTACGAGCAGTACTTC.